This TCR beta chain was sequenced in a study of blood T cells in healthy people across ages. Together with a sample-barcoded 5' primer, a J-beta primer mix was included in a second PCR lasting about 6 to 12 cycles. Each CDR3 protein is one row after TCRdb ran MiXCR on the 5' RACE reads. The data contain about 640,000 distinct CDR3 sequences, roughly three fifths of them seen just once; the ten biggest clones take up 30% to 40%. In this sample, this clonotype turned up a few times. Its antigen is not identified. Germline CDR1 MGHRA, CDR2 YSYEKL. The ends lost 4 bases at V and 7 bases at J; junction bases unmatched: 6. The CDR3 runs 13 residues. Study-wide results and limits: Greater diversity and more naive CD4+ cells were seen in long-lived donors than in aged donors. The diversity estimates, figures obtained from one million T cells, were considered underestimates.

The clonotype was recovered from a man between 60 and 75 years old in good health. The genes are TRBV4-1 and TRBJ1-2, with 7 bases identical to TRBD1. The sequenced sample consisted of blood. The CDR3 DNA is TGCGCCAGCAGCCTGGGGACAGAGGGTGGCTACACCTTC. It yields the protein CASSLGTEGGYTF.